What follows are 9 T cell receptor beta chains derived from one specimen sequenced in a study of cytomegalovirus exposure and HLA in healthy donors. The study ran its PCR with 60 Vbeta and 13 Jbeta primers. Assay: immunoSEQ multiplex PCR; the TCRdb copy retains only in-frame clones and omits some. Here the sample spans around 180,000 clones, over 60% being singletons. The sequenced sample consisted of PBMCs. These receptors came from a girl under 18 in good health and CMV-seronegative.

This chain links TRBV18 with TRBJ2-5, with 7 positions matching TRBD1. The V segment lost 6 bases and the J segment 5 bases; nucleotides outside the gene matches: 9. The V gene's germline CDR1 is KGHSH and CDR2 LQKENI. CDR3 length: 14 residues. The DNA for the CDR3 is TGTGCCAGCTCGTCAGGGGGAACTCTCGAGACCCAGTACTTC. Translating gives CASSSGGTLETQYF.

The chain recombines TRBV6-5 with TRBJ2-7; a weak D match, TRBD1 (6 bases). The CDR3 is 14 amino acids. Trimming stripped 6 bases from V and 4 bases from J, with 16 bases between. Germline V gene lookup returns CDR1 MNHEY and CDR2 SVGAGI. The CDR3 DNA sequence: TGTGCCAGCAGACAAAGCGCAGGGGTTTACGAGCAGTACTTC. It is translated as CASRQSAGVYEQYF.

This chain uses TRBV4-2 with TRBJ2-4, with TRBD1 identical over 10 bases. Germline V gene data show CDR1 as LGHNA and CDR2 as YNFKEQ. V dropped 0 bases and J dropped 4; count of bases not matched to a gene: 3. This CDR3 region has 16 residues. Written as DNA, the CDR3 is TGTGCCAGCAGCCAAGACGGGGACAGGGGAAAAAACATTCAGTACTTC. As protein: CASSQDGDRGKNIQYF.

J is TRBJ2-3 and V is TRBV10-3; TRBD1 is a possible D gene (6 bases). The CDR3 sequence is 14 residues long. Trimming pared 6 bases from V and 0 bases from J, leaving 10 bases between. Germline loops: CDR1 ENHRY, CDR2 SYGVKD. The CDR3 is CAIRDSPSTDTQYF. The CDR3 DNA sequence: TGTGCCATCAGGGACAGCCCTAGCACAGATACGCAGTATTTT.

The rearrangement uses TRBV7-8 and TRBJ1-5; D is unresolved. CDR1 and CDR2 (germline): SGHVS, FQNEAQ. V lost 1 base and J 7 bases, leaving 5 bases between the germline ends. The CDR3 consists of 12 residues. CDR3 nucleotides: TGTGCCAGCAGCTTAGTTGGCCAGCCCCAGCATTTT. Protein: CASSLVGQPQHF.

This chain links TRBV9 with TRBJ2-2; 9 bases fit TRBD1. Germline V gene data show CDR1 as SGDLS and CDR2 as YYNGEE. V lost 3 bases and J lost 8; bases outside the gene matches: 8. The CDR3 contains 15 residues. The CDR3 region is CASSGEQGAGGELFF. CDR3 nucleotide sequence: TGTGCCAGCAGCGGCGAACAGGGGGCTGGAGGGGAGCTGTTTTTT.

V usage is TRBV19 and J usage is TRBJ1-1, with TRBD1 matching over 12 bases. The CDR3 length is 17 residues. The V gene end was trimmed by 5 bases and the J gene end by 0 bases; junction bases not matched to a gene: 7. Germline CDR1 and CDR2: LNHDA and SQIVND (reference sequence). The CDR3 DNA reads as TGTGCCAGTAGTCCCCAGGGACAGGGGGCGATGAACACTGAAGCTTTCTTT. Translation: CASSPQGQGAMNTEAFF.

The table lists this clone with a count of one. The chain is built from TRBV5-1 and TRBJ2-5; 12 bases fit TRBD1. Germline V gives CDR1 SGHRS, CDR2 YFSETQ. V lost 4 bases, J lost 4 bases, and 8 bases stayed unmatched. CDR3 length: 16 residues. DNA of the CDR3: TGCGCCAGCAGCAGCCGGGACAGGGGGCTTGCAGAGACCCAGTACTTC. Protein: CASSSRDRGLAETQYF.

The chain carries TRBV6-4 and TRBJ2-3; D call uncertain. The CDR3 runs to 14 residues. CDR1 is MRHNA and CDR2 is SNTAGT in the germline V gene. Trimming stripped 2 bases from V and 4 bases from J, with 10 bases between. As DNA, the CDR3 is TGTGCCAGCAGTGACAATTTTCGGGCAGATACGCAGTATTTT. It codes for CASSDNFRADTQYF.